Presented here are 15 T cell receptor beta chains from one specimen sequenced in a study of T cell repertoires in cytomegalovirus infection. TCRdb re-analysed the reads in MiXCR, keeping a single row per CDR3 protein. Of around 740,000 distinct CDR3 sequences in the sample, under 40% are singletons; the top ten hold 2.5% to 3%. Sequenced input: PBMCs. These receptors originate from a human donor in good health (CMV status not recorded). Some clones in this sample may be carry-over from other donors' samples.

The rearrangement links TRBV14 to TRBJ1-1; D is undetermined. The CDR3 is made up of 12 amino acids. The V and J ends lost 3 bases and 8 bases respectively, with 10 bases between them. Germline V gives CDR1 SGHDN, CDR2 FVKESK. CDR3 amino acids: CASSHRRTEAFF. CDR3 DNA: TGTGCCAGCAGCCACCGACGGACCGAAGCTTTCTTT.

CDR3 DNA: TGCAGTGCTAGAGAGCGCCCATCGGGACAGGGCCTAAACTATGGCTACACCTTC. It specifies CSARERPSGQGLNYGYTF. The J gene is TRBJ1-2, the V gene TRBV20-1; TRBD1 matches at 9 bases. This CDR3 has 18 residues. The V gene's germline CDR1 is DFQATT and CDR2 SNEGSKA (reference sequence). V shed 0 bases and J 2 bases; nucleotides not matched to a gene: 13.

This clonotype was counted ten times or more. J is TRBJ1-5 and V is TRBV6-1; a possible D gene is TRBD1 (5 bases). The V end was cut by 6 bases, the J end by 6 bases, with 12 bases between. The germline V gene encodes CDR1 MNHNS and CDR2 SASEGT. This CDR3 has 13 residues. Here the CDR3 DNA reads TGTGCCAGCAGGTCAGGGCTTGTTCAGCCCCAGCATTTT. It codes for CASRSGLVQPQHF.

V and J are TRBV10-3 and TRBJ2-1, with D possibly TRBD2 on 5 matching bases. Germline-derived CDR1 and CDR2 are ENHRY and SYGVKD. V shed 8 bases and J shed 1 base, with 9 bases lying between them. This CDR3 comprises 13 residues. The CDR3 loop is CAIALASYNEQFF. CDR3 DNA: TGTGCCATCGCGCTAGCTTCCTACAATGAGCAGTTCTTC.

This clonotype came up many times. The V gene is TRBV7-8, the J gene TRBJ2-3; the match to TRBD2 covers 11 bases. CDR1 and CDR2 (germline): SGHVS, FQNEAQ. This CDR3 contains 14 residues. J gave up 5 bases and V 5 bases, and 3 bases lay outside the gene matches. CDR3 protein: CASSVTSGRDTQYF. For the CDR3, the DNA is TGTGCCAGCAGCGTTACTAGCGGGAGAGATACGCAGTATTTT.

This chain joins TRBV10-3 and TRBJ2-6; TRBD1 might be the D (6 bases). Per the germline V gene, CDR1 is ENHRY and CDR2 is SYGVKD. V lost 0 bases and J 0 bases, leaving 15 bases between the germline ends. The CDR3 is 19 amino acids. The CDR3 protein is CAISESRGTTTSGANVLTF. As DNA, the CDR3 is TGTGCCATCAGTGAGTCGAGGGGGACAACAACCTCTGGGGCCAACGTCCTGACTTTC.

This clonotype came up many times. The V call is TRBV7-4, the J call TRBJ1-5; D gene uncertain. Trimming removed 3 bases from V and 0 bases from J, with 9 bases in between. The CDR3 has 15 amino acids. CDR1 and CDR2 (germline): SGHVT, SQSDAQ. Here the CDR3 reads CASSLTMHSNQPQHF. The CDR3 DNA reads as TGTGCCAGCAGCTTGACGATGCATAGCAATCAGCCCCAGCATTTT.

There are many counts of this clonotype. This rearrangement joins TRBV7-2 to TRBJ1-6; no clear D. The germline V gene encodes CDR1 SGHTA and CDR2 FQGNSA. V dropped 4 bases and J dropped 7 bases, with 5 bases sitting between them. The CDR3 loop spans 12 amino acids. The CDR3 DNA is TGTGCCAGCAGCTCACAAAATTCACCCCTCCACTTT. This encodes CASSSQNSPLHF.

CDR3 nucleotide sequence: TGTGCCAGCAGTTTGTCCGGGAACCTCCACGAGCAGTACTTC. This encodes CASSLSGNLHEQYF. The chain uses TRBV27 and TRBJ2-7, with a possible D match to TRBD2 (5 bases). Trimming stripped 3 bases from V and 5 bases from J, with 14 bases between. This CDR3 spans 14 amino acids. Germline V gives CDR1 MNHEY, CDR2 SMNVEV (reference sequence).

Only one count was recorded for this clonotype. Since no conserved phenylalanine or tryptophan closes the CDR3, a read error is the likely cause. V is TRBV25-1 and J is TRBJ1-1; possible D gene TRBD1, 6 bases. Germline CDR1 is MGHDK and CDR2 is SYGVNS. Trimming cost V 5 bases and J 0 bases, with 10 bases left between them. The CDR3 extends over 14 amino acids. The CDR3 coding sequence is TGTGCCAGCAGTCAGGGGTTCATGAACACTGAAGCTTTCCTT. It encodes CASSQGFMNTEAFL.

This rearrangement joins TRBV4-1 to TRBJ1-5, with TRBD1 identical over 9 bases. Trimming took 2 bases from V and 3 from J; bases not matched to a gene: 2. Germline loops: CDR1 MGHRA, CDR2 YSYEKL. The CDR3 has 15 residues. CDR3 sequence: CASSQTQGANQPQHF. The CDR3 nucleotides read TGCGCCAGCAGCCAAACACAGGGGGCCAATCAGCCCCAGCATTTT.

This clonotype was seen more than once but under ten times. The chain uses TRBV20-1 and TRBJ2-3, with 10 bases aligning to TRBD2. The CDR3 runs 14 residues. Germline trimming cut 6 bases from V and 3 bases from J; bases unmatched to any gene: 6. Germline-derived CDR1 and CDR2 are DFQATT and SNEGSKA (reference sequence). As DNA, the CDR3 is TGCAGTGCCCTCGGGACTAGCGCAACAGATACGCAGTATTTT. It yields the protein CSALGTSATDTQYF.

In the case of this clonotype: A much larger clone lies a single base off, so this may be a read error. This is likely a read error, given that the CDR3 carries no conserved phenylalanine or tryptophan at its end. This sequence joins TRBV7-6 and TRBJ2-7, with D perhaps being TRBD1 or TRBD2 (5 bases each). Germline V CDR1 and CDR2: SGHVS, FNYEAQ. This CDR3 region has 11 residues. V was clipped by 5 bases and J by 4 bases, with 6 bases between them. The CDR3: CASSEGYEQYC. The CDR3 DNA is TGTGCCAGCAGCGAGGGGTACGAGCAGTACTGC.

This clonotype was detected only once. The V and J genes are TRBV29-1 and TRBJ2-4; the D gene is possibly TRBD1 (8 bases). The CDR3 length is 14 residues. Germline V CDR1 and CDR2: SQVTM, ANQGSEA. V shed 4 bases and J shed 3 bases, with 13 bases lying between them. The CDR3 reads CSVGGGTGKNIQYF. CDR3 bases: TGCAGCGTTGGGGGGGGGACAGGCAAAAACATTCAGTACTTC.

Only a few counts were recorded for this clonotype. CDR3 DNA sequence: TGTGCCAGCAGTTCGCGGGACAGCCCGACCCAAGAGACCCAGTACTTC. Protein: CASSSRDSPTQETQYF. V usage is TRBV12-3 or TRBV12-4 and J usage is TRBJ2-5; the D gene is possibly TRBD1 (7 bases). Trimming cost V 4 bases and J 1 base, with 16 bases left between them. This CDR3 spans 16 amino acids.